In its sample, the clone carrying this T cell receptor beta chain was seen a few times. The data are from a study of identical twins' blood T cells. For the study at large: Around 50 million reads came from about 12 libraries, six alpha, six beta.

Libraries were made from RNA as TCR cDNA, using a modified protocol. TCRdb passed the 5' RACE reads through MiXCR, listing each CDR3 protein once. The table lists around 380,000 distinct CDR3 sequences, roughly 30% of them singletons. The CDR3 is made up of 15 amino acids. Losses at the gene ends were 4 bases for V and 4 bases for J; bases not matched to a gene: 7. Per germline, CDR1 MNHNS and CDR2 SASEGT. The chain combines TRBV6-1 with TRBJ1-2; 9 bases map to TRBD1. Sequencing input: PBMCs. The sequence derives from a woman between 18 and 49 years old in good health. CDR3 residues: CASSAGQGLIYGYTF. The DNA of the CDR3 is TGTGCCAGCAGTGCGGGACAGGGTTTAATCTATGGCTACACCTTC.